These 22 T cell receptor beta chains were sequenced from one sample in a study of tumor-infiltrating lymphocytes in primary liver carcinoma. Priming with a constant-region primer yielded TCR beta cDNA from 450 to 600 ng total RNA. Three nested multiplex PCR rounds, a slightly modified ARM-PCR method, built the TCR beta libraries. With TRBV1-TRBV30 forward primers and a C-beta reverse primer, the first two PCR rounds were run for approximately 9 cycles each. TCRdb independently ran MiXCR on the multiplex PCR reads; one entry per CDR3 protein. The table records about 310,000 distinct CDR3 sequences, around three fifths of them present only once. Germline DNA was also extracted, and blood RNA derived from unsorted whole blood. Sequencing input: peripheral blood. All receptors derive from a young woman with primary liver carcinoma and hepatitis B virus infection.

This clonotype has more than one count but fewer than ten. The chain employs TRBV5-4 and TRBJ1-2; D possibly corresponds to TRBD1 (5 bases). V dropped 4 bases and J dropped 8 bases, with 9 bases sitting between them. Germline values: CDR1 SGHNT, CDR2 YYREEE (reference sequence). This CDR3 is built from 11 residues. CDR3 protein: CASSIGVGYTF. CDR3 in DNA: TGTGCCAGCAGCATAGGGGTCGGCTACACCTTC.

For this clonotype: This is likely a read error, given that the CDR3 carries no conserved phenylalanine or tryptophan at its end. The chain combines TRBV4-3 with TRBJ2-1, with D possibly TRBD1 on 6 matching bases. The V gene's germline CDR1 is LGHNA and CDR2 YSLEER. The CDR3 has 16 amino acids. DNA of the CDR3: TGCGCCAGCAGCCAACAACAGGGTGGGGTCTACAGTGAGCAGTTCGTC. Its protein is CASSQQQGGVYSEQFV.

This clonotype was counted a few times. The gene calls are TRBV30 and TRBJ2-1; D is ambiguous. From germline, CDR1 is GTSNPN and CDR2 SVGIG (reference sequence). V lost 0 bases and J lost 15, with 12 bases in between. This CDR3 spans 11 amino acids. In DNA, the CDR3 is TGTGCCTGGAGTGTAGGTAGTAGCCTGTTCTTC. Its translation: CAWSVGSSLFF.

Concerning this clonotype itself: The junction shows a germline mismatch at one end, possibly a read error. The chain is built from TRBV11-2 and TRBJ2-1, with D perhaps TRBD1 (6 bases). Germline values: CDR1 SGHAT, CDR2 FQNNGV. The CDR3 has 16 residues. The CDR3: CVSSLQGGSSYNEQFF. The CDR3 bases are TGTGTCAGCAGCTTACAGGGTGGTAGCTCCTACAATGAGCAGTTCTTC.

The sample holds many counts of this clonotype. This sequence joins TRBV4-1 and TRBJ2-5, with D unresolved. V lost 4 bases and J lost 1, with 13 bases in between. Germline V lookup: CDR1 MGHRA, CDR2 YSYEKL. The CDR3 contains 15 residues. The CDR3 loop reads CASSPKPGLQETQYF. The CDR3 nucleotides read TGCGCCAGCAGCCCAAAGCCGGGCCTCCAAGAGACCCAGTACTTC.

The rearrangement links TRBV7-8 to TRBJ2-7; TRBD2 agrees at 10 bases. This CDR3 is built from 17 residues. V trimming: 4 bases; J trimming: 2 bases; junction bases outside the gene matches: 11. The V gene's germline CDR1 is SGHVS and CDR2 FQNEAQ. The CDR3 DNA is TGTGCCAGCAGCTCCAGAGGAGCTAGCGGGAGTCCCTACGAGCAGTACTTC. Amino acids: CASSSRGASGSPYEQYF.

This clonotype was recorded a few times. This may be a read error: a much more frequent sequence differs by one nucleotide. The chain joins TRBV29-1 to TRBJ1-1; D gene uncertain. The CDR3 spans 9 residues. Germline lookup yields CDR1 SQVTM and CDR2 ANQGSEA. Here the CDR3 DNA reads TGCAGCGTGGACCGTGGAGCTTCCTTT. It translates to CSVDRGASF. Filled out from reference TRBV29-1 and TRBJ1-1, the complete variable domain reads SAVISQKPSRDICQRGTSLTIQCQVDSQVTMMFWYRQQPGQSLTLIATANQGSEATYESGFVIDKFPISRPNLTFSTLTVSNMSPEDSSIYLCSVDRGASFGQGTRLTVV.

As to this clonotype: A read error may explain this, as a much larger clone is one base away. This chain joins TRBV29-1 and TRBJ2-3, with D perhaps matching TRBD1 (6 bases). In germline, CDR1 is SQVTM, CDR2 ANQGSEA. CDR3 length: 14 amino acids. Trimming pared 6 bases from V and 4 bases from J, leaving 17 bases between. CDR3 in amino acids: CSVPHGQSADTQYF. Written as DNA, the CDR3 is TGCAGCGTCCCCCACGGACAGTCGGCAGATACGCAGTATTTT.

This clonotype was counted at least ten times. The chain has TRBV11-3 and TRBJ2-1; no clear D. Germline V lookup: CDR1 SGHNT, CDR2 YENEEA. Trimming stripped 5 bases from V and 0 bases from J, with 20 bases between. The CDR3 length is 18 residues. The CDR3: CASSPRSEALSSYNEQFF. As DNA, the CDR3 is TGTGCCAGCAGCCCGCGGTCCGAGGCCCTAAGCTCCTACAATGAGCAGTTCTTC.

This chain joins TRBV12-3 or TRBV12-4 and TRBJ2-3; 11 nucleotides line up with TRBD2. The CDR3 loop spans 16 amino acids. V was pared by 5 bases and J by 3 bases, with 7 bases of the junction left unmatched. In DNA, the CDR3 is TGTGCCAGCAGTGACCAGACTAGCGGGACGACAGATACGCAGTATTTT. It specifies CASSDQTSGTTDTQYF.

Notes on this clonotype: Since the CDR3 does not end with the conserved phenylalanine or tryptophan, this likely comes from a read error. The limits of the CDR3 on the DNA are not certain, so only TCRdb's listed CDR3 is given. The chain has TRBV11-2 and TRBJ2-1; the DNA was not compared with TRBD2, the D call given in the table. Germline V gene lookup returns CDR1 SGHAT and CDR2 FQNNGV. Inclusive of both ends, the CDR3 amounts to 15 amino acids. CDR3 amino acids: CASSSNLRAYNEKFS.

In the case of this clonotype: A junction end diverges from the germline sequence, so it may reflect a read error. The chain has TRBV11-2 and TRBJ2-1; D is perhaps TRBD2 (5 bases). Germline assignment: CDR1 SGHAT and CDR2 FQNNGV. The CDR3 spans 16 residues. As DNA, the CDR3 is TGTGCCAGCACTTTTTCTAGCCAGAGCTCCTACAATGAGCGGTTCTTC. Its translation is CASTFSSQSSYNERFF.

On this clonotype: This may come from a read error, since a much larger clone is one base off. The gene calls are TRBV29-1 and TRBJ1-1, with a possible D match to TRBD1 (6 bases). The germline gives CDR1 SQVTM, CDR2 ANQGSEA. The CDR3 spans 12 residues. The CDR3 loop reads CSVRGLYTEAYF. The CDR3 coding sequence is TGCAGCGTCAGGGGTCTGTACACTGAAGCTTACTTT. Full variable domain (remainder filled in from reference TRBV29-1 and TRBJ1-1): SAVISQKPSRDICQRGTSLTIQCQVDSQVTMMFWYRQQPGQSLTLIATANQGSEATYESGFVIDKFPISRPNLTFSTLTVSNMSPEDSSIYLCSVRGLYTEAYFGQGTRLTVV.

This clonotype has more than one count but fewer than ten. The CDR3, as DNA: TGTGCCAGCAGCTTTTCCGGGCCCACAGATACGCAGTATTTT. It is translated as CASSFSGPTDTQYF. The chain is built from TRBV5-5 and TRBJ2-3; the D is unclear. Trimming removed 2 bases from V and 2 bases from J, with 9 bases in between. Germline V CDR1 and CDR2: SGHKS, YYEKEE (reference sequence). The CDR3 length is 14 residues.

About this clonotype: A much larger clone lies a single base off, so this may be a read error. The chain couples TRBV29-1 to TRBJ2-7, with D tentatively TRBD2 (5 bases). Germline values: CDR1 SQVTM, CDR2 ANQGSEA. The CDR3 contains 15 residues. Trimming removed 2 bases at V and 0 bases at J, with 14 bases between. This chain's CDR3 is CSVESTGECSYEQYF. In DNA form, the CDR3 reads TGCAGCGTTGAATCAACCGGGGAGTGCTCCTACGAGCAGTACTTC.

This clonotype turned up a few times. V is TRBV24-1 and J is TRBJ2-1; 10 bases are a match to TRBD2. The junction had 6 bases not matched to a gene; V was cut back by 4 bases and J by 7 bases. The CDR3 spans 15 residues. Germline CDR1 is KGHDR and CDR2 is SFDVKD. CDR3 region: CATSDLAGDSNEQFF. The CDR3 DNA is TGTGCCACCAGTGACCTAGCGGGAGATTCAAATGAGCAGTTCTTC.

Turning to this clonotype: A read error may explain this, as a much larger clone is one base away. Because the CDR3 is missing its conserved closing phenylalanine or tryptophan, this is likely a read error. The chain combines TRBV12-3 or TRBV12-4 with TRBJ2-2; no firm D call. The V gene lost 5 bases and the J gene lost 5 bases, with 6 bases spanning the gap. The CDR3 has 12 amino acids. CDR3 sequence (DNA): TGTGCCAGCAGTCGTGAAACCGGGGAGCTGTTTCTT. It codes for CASSRETGELFL.

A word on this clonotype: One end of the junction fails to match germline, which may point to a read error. CDR3 DNA: TGCGCCAGCAGCAACCCACAGGGGAAGGCAGCTTTCTTT. It codes for CASSNPQGKAAFF. J is TRBJ1-1 and V is TRBV5-4; TRBD1 agrees at 7 bases. The CDR3 totals 13 residues. CDR1 is SGHNT, CDR2 YYREEE, per germline (reference sequence).

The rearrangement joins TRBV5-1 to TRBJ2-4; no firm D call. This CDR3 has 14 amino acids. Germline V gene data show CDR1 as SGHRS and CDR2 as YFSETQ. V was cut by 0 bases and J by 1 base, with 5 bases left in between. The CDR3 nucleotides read TGCGCCAGCAGCTTGGACGGGGCCAAAAACATTCAGTACTTC. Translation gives CASSLDGAKNIQYF. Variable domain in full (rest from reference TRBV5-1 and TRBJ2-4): KAGVTQTPRYLIKTRGQQVTLSCSPISGHRSVSWYQQTPGQGLQFLFEYFSETQRNKGNFPGRFSGRQFSNSRSEMNVSTLELGDSALYLCASSLDGAKNIQYFGAGTRLSVL.

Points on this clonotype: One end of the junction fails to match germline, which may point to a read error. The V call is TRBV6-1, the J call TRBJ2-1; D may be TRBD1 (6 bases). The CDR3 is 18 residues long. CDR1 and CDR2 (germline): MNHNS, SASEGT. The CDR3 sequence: CASSRNQQGVGSYNGQFF. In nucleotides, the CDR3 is TGTGCCAGCAGTAGAAACCAACAGGGAGTGGGGTCCTACAATGGGCAGTTCTTC.

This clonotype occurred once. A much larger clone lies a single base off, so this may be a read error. CDR3 DNA sequence: TGTACCAGCAGTGAACACAGCCCCTACGAGCAGTACTTC. It codes for CTSSEHSPYEQYF. This rearrangement joins TRBV6-5 to TRBJ2-7; D unclear. The germline V gene encodes CDR1 MNHEY and CDR2 SVGAGI. The length of the CDR3 is 13 residues.

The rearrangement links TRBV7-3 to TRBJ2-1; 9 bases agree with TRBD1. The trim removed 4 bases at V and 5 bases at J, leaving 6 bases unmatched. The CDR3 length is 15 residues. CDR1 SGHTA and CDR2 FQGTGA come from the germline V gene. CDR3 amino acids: CASSSTGGSDNEQFF. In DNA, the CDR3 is TGTGCCAGCAGCTCTACAGGGGGCTCGGACAATGAGCAGTTCTTC. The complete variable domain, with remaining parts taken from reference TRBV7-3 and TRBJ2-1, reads GAGVSQTPSNKVTEKGKYVELRCDPISGHTALYWYRQSLGQGPEFLIYFQGTGAADDSGLPNDRFFAVRPEGSVSTLKIQRTERGDSAVYLCASSSTGGSDNEQFFGPGTRLTVL.